The present T cell receptor beta chain was sequenced within a study of blood T cell repertoires in COVID-19 (dated by TCRdb to 2020 to 2021). About the full investigation: The collaborator samples originated in the United States, Italy and Spain and spanned the acute and convalescent phases of COVID-19. The dataset comprised deeply sampled blood TCRbeta repertoires from subjects exposed to, actively infected with, or recovered from COVID-19. The sample metadata nearly always contained a de-identified subject ID, COVID-19 status, age in years and sex. The prospective study material was composed of cDNA or gDNA derived from T cells, B-cell-depleted T cells, or PBMCs. Samples came from the ongoing ImmuneRACE study (first 160 participants) plus 1,254 subjects from 6 global collaborators. Where available, HLA class I and class II types were taken from metadata supplied by the sample provider and were not determined by assay-based typing. The repertoires were released in a freely available public database intended as a resource for research on the immune response to SARS-CoV-2.

The study at large found these results: The quantity of clinical and demographic metadata differed by source and by participant and was supplied without curation.

The immunoSEQ Assay, a bias-controlled multiplex PCR, was used to amplify TCRbeta CDR3 regions from genomic DNA. Regarding the original processing steps: Nucleated cell counts per sample were estimated from amplification of reference gene primers within the assay. To quantify the absolute abundance of each unique TCRbeta CDR3 rearrangement, sequence reads were collapsed and filtered. For each sample, productive Simpson clonality was calculated as the square root of Simpson's diversity index over productive rearrangements. TCRdb re-hosts the immuneACCESS table, in-frame sequences only. Its copies lack some clones; in the studies checked, an unresolved V gene accounts for under half of them, and the cause for the rest is not known. V and J calls and clone size are copied from that table; D and trimming were computed from the DNA. Present in this sample are 200,000 or so clones, 84% of which were seen just once. The top ten clonotypes cover over 6.5% of the sample.

Enrolling through a virtual design, the prospective study's participants ranged in age from roughly 18 to 95 years and lived across 24 United States geographic areas. To assign participants to cohorts, the prospective study relied on clinical history that participants themselves reported in a screening survey and a study questionnaire. For ImmuneRACE Cohort 3, a participant was defined as recovered based on two consecutive negative NP/OP PCR tests, clearance by a healthcare professional, or resolution of symptoms. In the prospective study, mobile phlebotomists collected whole blood, serum and a nasopharyngeal or oropharyngeal swab from each participant. Prospective study participants could optionally give additional blood draws and questionnaires over an approximately 2-month period. Before DNA extraction, prospective study blood samples were shipped either frozen or at room temperature. Details on this clone: Its antigen has not been determined. Per-nucleotide qualities are absent, and no much larger clonotype sits a single base away.

The CDR3 goes from the cysteine to the phenylalanine over 12 residues. The kept DNA is CDR3 alone, 36 bases in frame from the first base. The CDR1 and CDR2 encoded by the germline V gene (reference sequence) are LNHDA and SQIVND. The germline ends are 11 bases apart after V is trimmed by 8 bases and J by 6 bases. The specimen was PBMCs or T cells enriched from blood (not recorded which). This sequence was found in a man aged 40-49 years who had recovered from COVID-19. Recombination connected TRBV19 to TRBJ1-5, with a weak D call of TRBD1 (5 bases match). The CDR3 reads as follows: CASAQRGQPQHF. The nucleotide sequence is given as TGTGCCAGTGCTCAAAGGGGTCAGCCCCAGCATTTT.